The 28 T cell receptor beta chains reported below all come from one sample, sequenced in a study of blood T cell repertoires in COVID-19. Profiling relied on immunoSEQ multiplex PCR, and the TCRdb table lists in-frame clones only, not all of them. The repertoire holds some 390,000 clones, with around 87% as singletons. Sequenced sample: peripheral blood. The receptors originated from a woman aged 55-70 years with COVID-19, enrolled during active disease.

This clone was seen once. The rearrangement uses TRBV5-1 and TRBJ2-3, with D tentatively TRBD1 (5 bases). CDR3 length: 16 amino acids. Trimming left V 0 bases short and J 2 bases short, with 13 bases between. Germline CDR1 SGHRS, CDR2 YFSETQ. The CDR3 region has the DNA TGCGCCAGCAGCTTGGTCGCAGGGCAGTCCACAGATACGCAGTATTTT. Translating gives CASSLVAGQSTDTQYF.

This clone has only one observation. The V and J genes are TRBV9 and TRBJ1-2; D remains unclear. CDR3 length: 16 amino acids. Between the trimmed V and J ends, which lost 0 bases and 0 bases, there was a span of 12 bases. Germline V gives CDR1 SGDLS, CDR2 YYNGEE. CDR3 in amino acids: CASSVVTSPSNYGYTF. CDR3 nucleotide sequence: TGTGCCAGCAGCGTAGTTACGAGTCCTTCTAACTATGGCTACACCTTC.

The chain joins TRBV18 to TRBJ1-2; D is unclear. From germline, CDR1 is KGHSH and CDR2 LQKENI. The ends were cut back, 2 bases at V and 2 bases at J, with 12 bases in the middle. The CDR3 has 15 residues. The CDR3, as DNA: TGTGCCAGCTCACCAACGGTTCAGGCAAACTATGGCTACACCTTC. This sequence encodes CASSPTVQANYGYTF.

The CDR3 DNA follows: TGTGCCAGCAGATCACCCAGGGGGACCCCCTACGAGCAGTACTTC. Amino acids: CASRSPRGTPYEQYF. The chain couples TRBV6-5 to TRBJ2-7; 7 bases are a match to TRBD1. The CDR3 loop spans 15 amino acids. Unmatched junction bases numbered 10, after V lost 6 bases and J lost 2 bases. Looked up from germline, CDR1 is MNHEY and CDR2 is SVGAGI.

This rearrangement joins TRBV12-3 or TRBV12-4 to TRBJ1-2; maybe TRBD1 (5 bases). The CDR3 is made up of 12 amino acids. The germline V and J ends were trimmed by 8 bases and 6 bases, with 13 bases remaining between them. This CDR3 is CASRMTVDGYTF. The CDR3 DNA sequence: TGTGCCAGCCGTATGACAGTAGATGGCTACACCTTC.

V and J are TRBV29-1 and TRBJ1-1; TRBD1 matches 9 bases. CDR1 is SQVTM, CDR2 ANQGSEA, per germline. The CDR3 runs to 13 residues. The V and J ends lost 7 bases and 1 base, in that order; junction bases with no gene match: 4. CDR3 bases: TGCAGCGCCTTGGGACAGGGGAACACTGAAGCTTTCTTT. The encoded protein is CSALGQGNTEAFF.

The chain joins TRBV9 to TRBJ1-6, with D maybe TRBD1 (5 bases). This CDR3 has 14 amino acids. Trimming shortened V by 8 bases and J by 6 bases, and 15 bases separated the two germline ends. Looked up from germline, CDR1 is SGDLS and CDR2 is YYNGEE. Written as DNA, the CDR3 is TGTGCCAGTAGAAGGGGCGGAAGTAATTCACCCCTCCACTTT. As protein: CASRRGGSNSPLHF.

The rearrangement links TRBV7-9 to TRBJ2-2; 9 bases are shared with TRBD1. The germline gives CDR1 SEHNR, CDR2 FQNEAQ (reference sequence). The CDR3 has 14 residues. V shed 11 bases, J shed 0 bases, and the junction held 4 bases outside the gene matches. In DNA, the CDR3 is TGTGCCGACGACAGGGGGTCGAACACCGGGGAGCTGTTTTTT. It is translated as CADDRGSNTGELFF.

The chain couples TRBV27 to TRBJ2-3; tentatively, D is TRBD2 (6 bases). Germline V CDR1 and CDR2: MNHEY, SMNVEV (reference sequence). The CDR3 has 16 amino acids. Trimming removed 5 bases at V and 1 base at J, with 16 bases between. CDR3 amino acids: CASSPHSTGGTDTQYF. For the CDR3, the DNA is TGTGCCAGCAGTCCCCACTCCACGGGGGGCACAGATACGCAGTATTTT.

This rearrangement joins TRBV3-1 (or the pseudogene TRBV3-2) to TRBJ2-5; a possible D gene is TRBD2 (6 bases). The CDR3 sequence is 14 residues long. V was trimmed by 4 bases and J by 0 bases, leaving 9 bases between them. CDR1 is LGHDT, CDR2 YNNKEL, per germline (reference sequence). The CDR3 region has the DNA TGTGCCAGCAGCCGGGGACTCTACCAAGAGACCCAGTACTTC. This translates into CASSRGLYQETQYF.

Remarks on this clone: Other nucleotide sequences in the sample specify the same CDR3. The chain combines TRBV18 with TRBJ1-1, with D possibly matching TRBD1 (6 bases). V gave up 6 bases and J gave up 1 base, with 9 bases separating them. Germline CDR1 reads KGHSH; CDR2 reads LQKENI. CDR3 size: 13 residues. CDR3 amino acids: CASSLDRNTEAFF. The CDR3 region has the DNA TGTGCCAGCTCTTTGGACAGGAACACTGAAGCTTTCTTT.

The gene calls are TRBV15 and TRBJ2-5; 9 bases agree with TRBD2. After removal of 1 base from V and 4 bases from J, the junction contained 7 bases not matched to a gene. Germline CDR1 reads LNHNV; CDR2 reads YYDKDF (reference sequence). The CDR3 covers 16 residues. The DNA for the CDR3 is TGTGCCACCAGCAGAGGCGGCGCGGGGGGGTTAGAGACCCAGTACTTC. This gives the protein CATSRGGAGGLETQYF.

This chain joins TRBV7-9 and TRBJ2-5; tentatively, D is TRBD1 (6 bases). V was pared by 3 bases and J by 5 bases, with 16 bases between. Per the germline V gene, CDR1 is SEHNR and CDR2 is FQNEAQ (reference sequence). This CDR3 region has 15 residues. The CDR3 loop reads CASSFPAQGTETQYF. CDR3 nucleotide sequence: TGTGCCAGCAGCTTCCCCGCACAGGGCACGGAGACCCAGTACTTC. Full variable domain (rest looked up from reference TRBV7-9 and TRBJ2-5): DTGVSQNPRHKITKRGQNVTFRCDPISEHNRLYWYRQTLGQGPEFLTYFQNEAQLEKSRLLSDRFSAERPKGSFSTLEIQRTEQGDSAMYLCASSFPAQGTETQYFGPGTRLLVL.

The V call is TRBV6-6, the J call TRBJ2-1; 9 nucleotides line up with TRBD2. V lost 9 bases and J lost 7; bases outside the gene matches: 4. The CDR3 spans 12 residues. The germline CDR1 and CDR2 sequences are MNHNY and SVGAGI (reference sequence). CDR3 amino acids: CASLAGLNEQFF. The CDR3 DNA sequence: TGTGCCAGTCTAGCGGGGCTAAATGAGCAGTTCTTC.

The rearrangement joins TRBV11-3 to TRBJ2-7, with 7 bases matching TRBD2. J lost 2 bases, V lost 5 bases, and 9 bases had no gene match. Germline V gives CDR1 SGHNT, CDR2 YENEEA. The CDR3 is 15 amino acids. CDR3 region: CASSPGGGYTYEQYF. The CDR3 nucleotides read TGTGCCAGCAGCCCCGGCGGGGGTTACACCTACGAGCAGTACTTC.

The rearrangement uses TRBV6-8 and TRBJ1-5; 7 bases align to TRBD1. Trimming cost V 2 bases and J 0 bases; bases outside gene matches: 4. The germline CDR1 and CDR2 sequences are MNHGY and SAAAGT. This CDR3 has 16 residues. The chain's CDR3 is CASSYNRGLSNQPQHF. As DNA, the CDR3 is TGTGCCAGCAGTTACAATAGGGGGCTTAGCAATCAGCCCCAGCATTTT.

This chain joins TRBV7-2 and TRBJ1-1; D is possibly TRBD1 (5 bases). This CDR3 has 14 residues. Germline-derived CDR1 and CDR2 are SGHTA and FQGNSA. The V gene lost 4 bases and the J gene lost 6 bases, with 15 bases spanning the gap. CDR3 loop: CASSSGSSGPEAFF. In nucleotides, the CDR3 is TGTGCCAGCAGCTCAGGGTCCTCAGGGCCTGAAGCTTTCTTT.

The V and J genes are TRBV5-1 and TRBJ1-2, with 7 bases fitting TRBD1. CDR1 and CDR2 (germline): SGHRS, YFSETQ. The CDR3 totals 15 residues. V lost 3 bases and J lost 0; bases outside the gene matches: 5. The DNA for the CDR3 is TGCGCCAGCAGCTATTTGACAGGGTCTAACTATGGCTACACCTTC. Amino acids: CASSYLTGSNYGYTF.

DNA for the CDR3: TGTGCCAGCAGCGTAGTTAGCGGGGGGGCCCGGGAGACCCAGTACTTC. It encodes CASSVVSGGARETQYF. The chain is built from TRBV9 and TRBJ2-5, with 11 bases fitting TRBD2. Germline CDR1 and CDR2: SGDLS and YYNGEE. The CDR3 is made up of 16 amino acids. V was pared by 0 bases and J by 5 bases, with 6 bases of the junction left unmatched.

This clone is a singleton in its sample. V and J are TRBV5-4 and TRBJ2-1; 14 bases match TRBD2. The CDR3 extends over 16 amino acids. Germline lookup yields CDR1 SGHNT and CDR2 YYREEE (reference sequence). V dropped 3 bases and J dropped 6; count of bases not matched to a gene: 5. The CDR3 nucleotides are TGTGCCAGCAGCTCGGGACTAGCGGGGGCCATCAATGAGCAGTTCTTC. It is translated as CASSSGLAGAINEQFF.

With regard to this clone: One base away lies a much larger clone, so this may be a sequencing read error. The chain couples TRBV4-2 to TRBJ1-5; TRBD1 agrees at 10 bases. The CDR3 has 20 amino acids. Losses at the gene ends were 1 base for V and 0 bases for J; bases not matched to a gene: 12. The germline V gene has CDR1 LGHNA and CDR2 YNFKEQ. CDR3 region: CASSQAQMTGGLVSNQPQHF. The CDR3 DNA follows: TGTGCCAGCAGCCAAGCTCAGATGACAGGGGGCCTCGTTAGCAATCAGCCCCAGCATTTT.

The genes are TRBV6-5 and TRBJ1-1, with TRBD1 matching 8 bases. V gave up 7 bases and J gave up 9 bases; unmatched junction bases: 13. The germline CDR1 and CDR2 sequences are MNHEY and SVGAGI. This CDR3 has 14 residues. The CDR3: CASTRQGLTGQAFF. CDR3 sequence (DNA): TGTGCCAGCACACGACAGGGGTTAACGGGACAAGCTTTCTTT.

Concerning this clone itself: Distinct nucleotide sequences in the sample also encode this CDR3. The chain has TRBV7-2 and TRBJ1-2; D ambiguous. CDR3 length: 14 amino acids. The ends were cut back, 1 base at V and 2 bases at J, with 8 bases in the middle. Germline CDR1 and CDR2: SGHTA and FQGNSA. The CDR3 DNA is TGTGCCAGCAGCTTAGGGGCGGGGAACTATGGCTACACCTTC. This codes for CASSLGAGNYGYTF.

J is TRBJ2-2 and V is TRBV5-1; D might be TRBD2 (5 bases). The CDR3 runs 16 residues. V lost 3 bases and J lost 0, with 12 bases in between. Germline V gives CDR1 SGHRS, CDR2 YFSETQ. Here the CDR3 reads CASSSRDVPNTGELFF. The CDR3 nucleotides read TGCGCCAGCAGCTCACGGGATGTCCCGAACACCGGGGAGCTGTTTTTT.

The rearrangement links TRBV3-1 (or the pseudogene TRBV3-2) to TRBJ1-6, with a possible D match to TRBD1 (6 bases). Trimming stripped 2 bases from V and 9 bases from J, with 11 bases between. Germline V gene lookup returns CDR1 LGHDT and CDR2 YNNKEL (reference sequence). This CDR3 has 14 residues. CDR3 coding DNA: TGTGCCAGCAGCCAACAGGGGTATGGTTCACCCCTCCACTTT. Encoded protein: CASSQQGYGSPLHF.

The chain links TRBV5-1 to TRBJ2-1; TRBD2 might be the D (7 bases). The ends were cut back, 3 bases at V and 6 bases at J, with 19 bases in the middle. Germline loops: CDR1 SGHRS, CDR2 YFSETQ. There are 16 residues in the CDR3. In nucleotides, the CDR3 is TGCGCCAGCAGCTCAGAGTTTGGACTAGGGGGCAATGAGCAGTTCTTC. Amino acid sequence: CASSSEFGLGGNEQFF.

The chain links TRBV7-3 to TRBJ2-7; D might be TRBD2 (7 bases). The V gene lost 2 bases and the J gene lost 5 bases, with 16 bases spanning the gap. This CDR3 is 15 amino acids long. The V gene's germline CDR1 is SGHTA and CDR2 FQGTGA. The CDR3 protein is CASSLFGGAYNEQYF. CDR3 nucleotides: TGTGCCAGCAGCTTATTTGGGGGGGCTTATAACGAGCAGTACTTC.

The chain links TRBV7-8 to TRBJ2-5, with 9 nucleotides matching TRBD1. The CDR3 loop spans 14 amino acids. J gave up 4 bases and V 2 bases, and 2 bases lay outside the gene matches. Germline-derived CDR1 and CDR2 are SGHVS and FQNEAQ. CDR3 amino acids: CASSLWDRAETQYF. The CDR3 region has the DNA TGTGCCAGCAGCTTATGGGACAGGGCAGAGACCCAGTACTTC.